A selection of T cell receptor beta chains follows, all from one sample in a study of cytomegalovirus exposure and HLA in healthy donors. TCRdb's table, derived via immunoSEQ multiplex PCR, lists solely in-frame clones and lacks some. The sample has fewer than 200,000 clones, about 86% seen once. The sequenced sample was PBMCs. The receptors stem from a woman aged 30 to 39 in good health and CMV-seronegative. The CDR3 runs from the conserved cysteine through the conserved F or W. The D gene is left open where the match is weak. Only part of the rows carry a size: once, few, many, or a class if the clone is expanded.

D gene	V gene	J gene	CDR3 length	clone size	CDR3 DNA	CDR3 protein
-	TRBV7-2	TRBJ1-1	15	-	TGTGCCAGCAGCTTAGGGCTGACAGGGAACACTGAAGCTTTCTTT	CASSLGLTGNTEAFF
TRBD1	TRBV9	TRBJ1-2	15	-	TGTGCCAGCAGCGTAACCGGACAGGGAATGCAGGGCTACACCTTC	CASSVTGQGMQGYTF
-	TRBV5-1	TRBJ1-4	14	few	TGCGCCAGCAGTATCCAGGGGATTAATGAAAAACTGTTTTTT	CASSIQGINEKLFF
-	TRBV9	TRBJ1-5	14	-	TGTGCCAGCAGCAGCTCAGGAAACAATCAGCCCCAGCATTTT	CASSSSGNNQPQHF
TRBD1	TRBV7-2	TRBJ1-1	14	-	TGTGCCAGCAGCTGGGACAGCGACTGGACTGAAGCTTTCTTT	CASSWDSDWTEAFF
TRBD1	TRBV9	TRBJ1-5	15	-	TGTGCCAGCAGCGAGGGGGCGGGACACCTTCAGCCCCAGCATTTT	CASSEGAGHLQPQHF
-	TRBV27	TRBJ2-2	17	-	TGTGCCAGCAGTACCCGGGGAAGGGCCAGTATAGGCGGGGAGCTGTTTTTT	CASSTRGRASIGGELFF
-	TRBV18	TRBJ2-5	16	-	TGTGCCAGCCCACCACTCCCGGACAGAAAACAAGAGACCCAGTACTTC	CASPPLPDRKQETQYF
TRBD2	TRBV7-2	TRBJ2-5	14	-	TGTGCCAGCAGCTTAGCACCGGGAGGCGAGACCCAGTACTTC	CASSLAPGGETQYF
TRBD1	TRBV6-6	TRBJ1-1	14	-	TGTGCCAGCAGTTACCCCACAGGGGGCTCTCCAGCTTTCTTT	CASSYPTGGSPAFF
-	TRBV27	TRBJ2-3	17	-	TGTGCCAGCAGTCAAGGGCCTAGCCCTACTAGCACAGATACGCAGTATTTT	CASSQGPSPTSTDTQYF
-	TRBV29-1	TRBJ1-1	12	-	TGCAGCGTCATCCAAATATACGGTGAAGCTTTCTTT	CSVIQIYGEAFF
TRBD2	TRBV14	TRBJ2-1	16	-	TGTGCCAGCAGCCCGGGACTAGCGATATGGGACAATGAGCAGTTCTTC	CASSPGLAIWDNEQFF
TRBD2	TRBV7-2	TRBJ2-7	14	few	TGTGCCAGCAGCGCCATGGCGGGGGGCTACGAGCAGTACTTC	CASSAMAGGYEQYF
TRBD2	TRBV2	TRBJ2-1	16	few	TGTGCCAGCAGTGAAATCGGGACTAGTTACAGCAATGAGCAGTTCTTC	CASSEIGTSYSNEQFF
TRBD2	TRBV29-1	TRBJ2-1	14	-	TGCAGCGTTGAAGGGCGGGGGAACCTCAATGAGCAGTTCTTC	CSVEGRGNLNEQFF
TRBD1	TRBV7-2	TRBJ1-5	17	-	TGTGCCAGCAGCTCGCGAGGGACAGGGGGCTGGAATCAGCCCCAGCATTTT	CASSSRGTGGWNQPQHF
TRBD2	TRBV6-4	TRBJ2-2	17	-	TGTGCCAGCAGTGACTCGAAGGAGCGGGGGGAAACCGGGGAGCTGTTTTTT	CASSDSKERGETGELFF
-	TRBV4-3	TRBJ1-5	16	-	TGCGCCAGCAGCCAAGATTACAGGGCGAACAATCAGCCCCAGCATTTT	CASSQDYRANNQPQHF
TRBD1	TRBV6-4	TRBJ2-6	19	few	TGTGCCAGCAGTGGGGCCGGGGGACAGGGGGCCTCTGGGGCCAACGTCCTGACTTTC	CASSGAGGQGASGANVLTF
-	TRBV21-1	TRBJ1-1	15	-	TGTGCCAGCAGGTCTGGGGGCGAGGAGGATACTGAAGCTTTCTTT	CASRSGGEEDTEAFF
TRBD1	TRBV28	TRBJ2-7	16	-	TGTGCCAGCAGATCAATCGGGACAGGGGGCGCCTACGAGCAGTACTTC	CASRSIGTGGAYEQYF
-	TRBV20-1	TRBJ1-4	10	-	TGCAGTGCTAGGGGAGCCCCCCTGTTTTTT	CSARGAPLFF
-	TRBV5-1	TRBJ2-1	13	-	TGCGCCAGCAGCCCGGACAGATACAATGAGCAGTTCTTC	CASSPDRYNEQFF
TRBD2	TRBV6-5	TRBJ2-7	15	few	TGTGCCAGCAGTTACTCGGGGCGGGAGTTCTACGAGCAGTACTTC	CASSYSGREFYEQYF
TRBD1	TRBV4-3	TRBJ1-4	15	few	TGCGCCAGCAGCCAAGTTGCAGGGGGCAGAGAAAAACTGTTTTTT	CASSQVAGGREKLFF
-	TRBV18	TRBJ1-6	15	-	TGTGCCAGCTCCCGAGAGGGATTCTATAATTCACCCCTCCACTTT	CASSREGFYNSPLHF
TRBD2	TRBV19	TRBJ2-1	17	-	TGTGCCAGTAGCCGAGGAAAGACTAGCGGGGCCTACAATGAGCAGTTCTTC	CASSRGKTSGAYNEQFF
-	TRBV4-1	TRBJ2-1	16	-	TGCGCCAGCAGCCGCTTGGGACTGACCTCCTACAATGAGCAGTTCTTC	CASSRLGLTSYNEQFF
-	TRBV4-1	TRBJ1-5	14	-	TGCGCCAGCAGCCAAGATCCAGACAATCAGCCCCAGCATTTT	CASSQDPDNQPQHF
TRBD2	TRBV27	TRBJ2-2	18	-	TGTGCCAGCAGTTCGAGAGGGACTAGCGGGGGGCAGGGCGGGGAGCTGTTTTTT	CASSSRGTSGGQGGELFF
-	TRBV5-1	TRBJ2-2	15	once	TGCGCCAGCACCTCTGACCCGCACAGGTCCGGGGAGCTGTTTTTT	CASTSDPHRSGELFF
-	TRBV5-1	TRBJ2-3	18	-	TGCGCCAGCAGGGAAAGGACAGTCTTTATTTCTAGCACAGATACGCAGTATTTT	CASRERTVFISSTDTQYF
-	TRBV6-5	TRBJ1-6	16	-	TGTGCCAGCAGTTACGGGGCAGGTCCGAAGAATTCACCCCTCCACTTT	CASSYGAGPKNSPLHF
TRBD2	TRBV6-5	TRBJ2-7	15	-	TGTGCCAGCAGCGGACTAGCGGGAGTTGGCTACGAGCAGTACTTC	CASSGLAGVGYEQYF
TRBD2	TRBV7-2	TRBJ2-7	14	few	TGTGCCAGCAGCAGAAGGGACTATCCCTACGAGCAGTACTTC	CASSRRDYPYEQYF
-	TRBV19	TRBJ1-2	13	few	TGTGCCAGTAGTATTTCGGGGTTATATGGCTACACCTTC	CASSISGLYGYTF
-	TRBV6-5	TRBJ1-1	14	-	TGTGCCAGCAGTGAACCGGGACAGAACACTGAAGCTTTCTTT	CASSEPGQNTEAFF
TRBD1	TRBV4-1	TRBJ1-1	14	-	TGCGCCAGCAGCCCCGGACAGGGCGGGTTCGTGTCTTTCTTT	CASSPGQGGFVSFF
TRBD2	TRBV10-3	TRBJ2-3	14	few	TGTGCCATCAGCTTTAGCGGGAGCTCAGATACGCAGTATTTT	CAISFSGSSDTQYF
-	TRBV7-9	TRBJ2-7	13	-	TGTGCCAGCAGCAGGGACTCCAACTACGAGCAGTACTTC	CASSRDSNYEQYF
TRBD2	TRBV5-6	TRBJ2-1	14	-	TGTGCCAGCAGCCCCCTAGCGGGGTACAATGAGCAGTTCTTC	CASSPLAGYNEQFF
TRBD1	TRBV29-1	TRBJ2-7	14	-	TGCAGCGTCAAGATGGGACAGGGTCCCTACGAGCAGTACTTC	CSVKMGQGPYEQYF
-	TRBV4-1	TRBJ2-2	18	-	TGCGCCAGCAGCCAAGGGGGTGGGGGGGCCTTAAACACCGGGGAGCTGTTTTTT	CASSQGGGGALNTGELFF
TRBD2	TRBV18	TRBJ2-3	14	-	TGTGCCAGCTCACCAGGGAGGGGCTCAGATACGCAGTATTTT	CASSPGRGSDTQYF
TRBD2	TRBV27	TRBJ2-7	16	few	TGTGCCAGCAGTAGACTAGCGGGAGGAGTTAAGCACGAGCAGTACTTC	CASSRLAGGVKHEQYF
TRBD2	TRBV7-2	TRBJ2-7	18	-	TGTGCCAGCAGCTTACCGTCTAGCGGGAGCCGGAGCTCCTACGAGCAGTACTTC	CASSLPSSGSRSSYEQYF
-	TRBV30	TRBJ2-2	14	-	TGTGCCTGGAGTGTACTCGGGGGCACCGGGGAGCTGTTTTTT	CAWSVLGGTGELFF
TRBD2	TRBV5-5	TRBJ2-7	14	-	TGTGCCAGCAGCTTTTTCAGCGGGAGTTACGAGCAGTACTTC	CASSFFSGSYEQYF
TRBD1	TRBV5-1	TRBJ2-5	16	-	TGCGCCAGCAGCTCCTTTGGGGCAGGGGGCCAAGAGACCCAGTACTTC	CASSSFGAGGQETQYF
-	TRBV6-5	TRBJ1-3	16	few	TGTGCCAGCAGTTACGGAAGGGGTTCCTCTGGAAACACCATATATTTT	CASSYGRGSSGNTIYF
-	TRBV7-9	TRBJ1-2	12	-	TGTGCCGGGGCAAGGGGGATCTATGGCTACACCTTC	CAGARGIYGYTF
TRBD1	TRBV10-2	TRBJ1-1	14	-	TGCGCCAGCAGTATCAGGGGGCAGAGGACTGAAGCTTTCTTT	CASSIRGQRTEAFF
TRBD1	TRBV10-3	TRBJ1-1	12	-	TGTGCCATCAGCGGGACAGGGTCTGAAGCTTTCTTT	CAISGTGSEAFF
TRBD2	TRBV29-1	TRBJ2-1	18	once	TGCAGCGTCGAAGGATCTAGCGGGAGTCAGGGTTCCTACAATGAGCAGTTCTTC	CSVEGSSGSQGSYNEQFF
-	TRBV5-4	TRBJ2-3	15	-	TGTGCCAGCAGCTTGCCGACAGGAGACACAGATACGCAGTATTTT	CASSLPTGDTDTQYF
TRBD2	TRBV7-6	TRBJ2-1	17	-	TGTGCCAGCAGCTTGTCCGGGACTAGCGGGAGGGCCAATGAGCAGTTCTTC	CASSLSGTSGRANEQFF
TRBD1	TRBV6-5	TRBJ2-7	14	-	TGTGCCAGCAGCGCCGGGACAGGGTTAAGTGGGCAGTACTTC	CASSAGTGLSGQYF
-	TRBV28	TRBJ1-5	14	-	TGTGCCAGCAGTTCCGCGACAGGCCCTCAGCCCCAGCATTTT	CASSSATGPQPQHF
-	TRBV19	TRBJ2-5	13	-	TGTGCCAGTAGTGGAGCGGAACGGGAGACCCAGTACTTC	CASSGAERETQYF